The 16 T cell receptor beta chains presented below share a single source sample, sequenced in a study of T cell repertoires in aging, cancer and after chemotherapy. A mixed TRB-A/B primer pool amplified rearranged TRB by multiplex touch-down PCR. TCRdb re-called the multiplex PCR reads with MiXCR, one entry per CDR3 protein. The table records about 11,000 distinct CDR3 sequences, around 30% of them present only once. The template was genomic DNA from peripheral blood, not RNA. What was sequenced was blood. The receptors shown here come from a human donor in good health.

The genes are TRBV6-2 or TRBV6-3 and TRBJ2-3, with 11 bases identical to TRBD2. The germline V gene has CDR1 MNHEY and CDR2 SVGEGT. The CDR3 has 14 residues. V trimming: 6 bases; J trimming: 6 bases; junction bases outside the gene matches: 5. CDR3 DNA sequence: TGTGCCAGCAGGACTAGCGGGGCTGTTGATACGCAGTATTTT. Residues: CASRTSGAVDTQYF.

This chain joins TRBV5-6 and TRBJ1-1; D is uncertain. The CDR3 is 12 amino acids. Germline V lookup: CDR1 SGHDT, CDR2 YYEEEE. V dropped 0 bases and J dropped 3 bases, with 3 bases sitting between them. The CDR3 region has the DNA TGTGCCAGCAGCTTGGTGGACACTGAAGCTTTCTTT. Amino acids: CASSLVDTEAFF. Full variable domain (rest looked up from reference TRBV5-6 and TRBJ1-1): DAGVTQSPTHLIKTRGQQVTLRCSPKSGHDTVSWYQQALGQGPQFIFQYYEEEERQRGNFPDRFSGHQFPNYSSELNVNALLLGDSALYLCASSLVDTEAFFGQGTRLTVV.

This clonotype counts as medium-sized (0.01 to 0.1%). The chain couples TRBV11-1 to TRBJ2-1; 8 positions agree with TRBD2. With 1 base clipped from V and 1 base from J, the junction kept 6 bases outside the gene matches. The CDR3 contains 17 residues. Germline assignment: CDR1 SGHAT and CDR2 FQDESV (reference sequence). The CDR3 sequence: CASSLESGSRSYNEQFF. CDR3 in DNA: TGTGCCAGCAGCTTAGAGAGCGGGAGTAGGTCCTACAATGAGCAGTTCTTC. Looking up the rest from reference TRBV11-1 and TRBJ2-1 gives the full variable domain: EAEVAQSPRYKITEKSQAVAFWCDPISGHATLYWYRQILGQGPELLVQFQDESVVDDSQLPKDRFSAERLKGVDSTLKIQPAELGDSAMYLCASSLESGSRSYNEQFFGPGTRLTVL.

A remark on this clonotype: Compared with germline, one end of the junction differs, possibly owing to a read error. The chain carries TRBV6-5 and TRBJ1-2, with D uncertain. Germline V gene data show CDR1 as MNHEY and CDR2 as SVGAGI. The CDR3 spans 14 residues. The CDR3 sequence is CTSSESGGDYGYTF. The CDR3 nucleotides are TGTACCAGCAGTGAATCTGGCGGAGACTATGGCTACACCTTC.

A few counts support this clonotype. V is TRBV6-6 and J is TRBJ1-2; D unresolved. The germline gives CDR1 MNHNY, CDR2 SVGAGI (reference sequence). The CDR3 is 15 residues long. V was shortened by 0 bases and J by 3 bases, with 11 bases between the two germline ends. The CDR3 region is CASSYSKGHDYGYTF. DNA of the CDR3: TGTGCCAGCAGTTACTCTAAGGGCCATGACTATGGCTACACCTTC.

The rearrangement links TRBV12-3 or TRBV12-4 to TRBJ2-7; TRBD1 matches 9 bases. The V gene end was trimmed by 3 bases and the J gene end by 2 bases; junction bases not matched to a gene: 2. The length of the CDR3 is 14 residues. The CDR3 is CASSLGQGTYEQYF. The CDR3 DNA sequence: TGTGCCAGCAGTTTGGGACAGGGCACCTACGAGCAGTACTTC.

CDR3 loop: CASSARTANTEAFF. As DNA, the CDR3 is TGTGCCAGCAGTGCAAGGACGGCGAACACTGAAGCTTTCTTT. The chain links TRBV27 to TRBJ1-1; D gene unclear. With 5 bases removed from V and 1 base from J, the gap between germline ends came to 11 bases. The CDR3 extends over 14 amino acids. CDR1 is MNHEY and CDR2 is SMNVEV in the germline V gene (reference sequence).

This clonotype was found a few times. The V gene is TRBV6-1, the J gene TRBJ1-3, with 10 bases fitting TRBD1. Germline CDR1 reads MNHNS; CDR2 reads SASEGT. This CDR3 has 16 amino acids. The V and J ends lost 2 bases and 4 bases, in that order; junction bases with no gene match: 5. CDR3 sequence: CASSERGTGVGNTIYF. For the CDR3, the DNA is TGTGCCAGCAGTGAAAGAGGGACAGGGGTCGGAAACACCATATATTTT.

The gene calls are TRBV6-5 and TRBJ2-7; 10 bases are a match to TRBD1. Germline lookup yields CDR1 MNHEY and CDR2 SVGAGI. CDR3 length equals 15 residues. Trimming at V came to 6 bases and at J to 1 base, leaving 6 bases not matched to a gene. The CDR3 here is CASSQGQGISYEQYF. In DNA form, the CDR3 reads TGTGCCAGCAGCCAGGGACAGGGGATATCCTACGAGCAGTACTTC.

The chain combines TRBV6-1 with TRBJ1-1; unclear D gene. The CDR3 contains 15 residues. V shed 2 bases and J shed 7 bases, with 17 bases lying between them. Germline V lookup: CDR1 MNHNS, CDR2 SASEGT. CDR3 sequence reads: CASSELGPLLVEAFF. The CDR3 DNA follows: TGTGCCAGCAGTGAATTAGGCCCATTGTTGGTTGAAGCTTTCTTT.

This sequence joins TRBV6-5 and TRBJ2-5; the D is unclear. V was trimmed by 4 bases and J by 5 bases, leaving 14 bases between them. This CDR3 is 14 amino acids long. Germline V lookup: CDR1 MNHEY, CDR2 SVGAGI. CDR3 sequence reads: CASSSPEIGETQYF. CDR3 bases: TGTGCCAGCAGTTCTCCCGAGATTGGGGAGACCCAGTACTTC.

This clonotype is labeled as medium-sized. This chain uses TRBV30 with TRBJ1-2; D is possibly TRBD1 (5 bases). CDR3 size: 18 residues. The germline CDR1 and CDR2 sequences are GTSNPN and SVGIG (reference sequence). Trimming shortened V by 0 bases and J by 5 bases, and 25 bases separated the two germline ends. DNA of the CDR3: TGTGCCTGGAGTGTTACCACCGCGGCAGGGAGGATGGGATATGGCTACACCTTC. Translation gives CAWSVTTAAGRMGYGYTF.

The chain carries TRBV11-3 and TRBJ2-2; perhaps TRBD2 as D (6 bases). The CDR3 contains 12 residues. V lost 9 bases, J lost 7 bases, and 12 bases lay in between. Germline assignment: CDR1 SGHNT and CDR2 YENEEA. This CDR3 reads CASGRLNGELFF. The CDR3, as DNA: TGTGCCAGTGGGAGGCTTAACGGGGAGCTGTTTTTT.

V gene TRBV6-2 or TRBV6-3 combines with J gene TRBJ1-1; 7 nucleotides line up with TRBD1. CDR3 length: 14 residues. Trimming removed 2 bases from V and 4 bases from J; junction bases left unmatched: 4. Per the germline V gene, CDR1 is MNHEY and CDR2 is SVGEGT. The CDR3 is CASSYDRVATEAFF. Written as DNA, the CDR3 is TGTGCCAGCAGTTACGACAGGGTTGCCACTGAAGCTTTCTTT.

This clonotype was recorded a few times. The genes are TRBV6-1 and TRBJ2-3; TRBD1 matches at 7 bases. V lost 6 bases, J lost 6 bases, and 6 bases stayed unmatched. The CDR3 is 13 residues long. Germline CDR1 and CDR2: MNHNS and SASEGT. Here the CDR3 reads CASRNRGVDTQYF. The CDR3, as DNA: TGTGCCAGCAGGAACAGGGGTGTGGATACGCAGTATTTT.

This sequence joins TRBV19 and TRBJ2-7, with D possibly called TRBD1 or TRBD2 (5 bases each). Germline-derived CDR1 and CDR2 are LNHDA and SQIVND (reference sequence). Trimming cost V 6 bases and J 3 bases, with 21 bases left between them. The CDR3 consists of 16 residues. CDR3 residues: CASRESPGTSNYEQYF. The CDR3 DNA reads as TGTGCCAGTAGGGAGAGCCCCGGGACCTCGAACTACGAGCAGTACTTC.